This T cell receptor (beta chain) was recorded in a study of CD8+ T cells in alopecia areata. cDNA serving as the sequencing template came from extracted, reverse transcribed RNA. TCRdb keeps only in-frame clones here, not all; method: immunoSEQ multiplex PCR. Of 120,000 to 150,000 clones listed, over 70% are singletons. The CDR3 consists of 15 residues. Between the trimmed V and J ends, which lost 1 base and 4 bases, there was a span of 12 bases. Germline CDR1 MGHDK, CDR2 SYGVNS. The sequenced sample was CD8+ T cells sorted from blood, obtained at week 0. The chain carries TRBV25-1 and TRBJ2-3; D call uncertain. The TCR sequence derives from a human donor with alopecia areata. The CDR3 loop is CASSESTTWADTQYF. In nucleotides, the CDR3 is TGTGCCAGCAGTGAATCCACTACATGGGCAGATACGCAGTATTTT. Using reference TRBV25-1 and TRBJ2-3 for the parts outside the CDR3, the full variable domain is EADIYQTPRYLVIGTGKKITLECSQTMGHDKMYWYQQDPGMELHLIHYSYGVNSTEKGDLSSESTVSRIRTEHFPLTLESARPSHTSQYLCASSESTTWADTQYFGPGTRLTVL.